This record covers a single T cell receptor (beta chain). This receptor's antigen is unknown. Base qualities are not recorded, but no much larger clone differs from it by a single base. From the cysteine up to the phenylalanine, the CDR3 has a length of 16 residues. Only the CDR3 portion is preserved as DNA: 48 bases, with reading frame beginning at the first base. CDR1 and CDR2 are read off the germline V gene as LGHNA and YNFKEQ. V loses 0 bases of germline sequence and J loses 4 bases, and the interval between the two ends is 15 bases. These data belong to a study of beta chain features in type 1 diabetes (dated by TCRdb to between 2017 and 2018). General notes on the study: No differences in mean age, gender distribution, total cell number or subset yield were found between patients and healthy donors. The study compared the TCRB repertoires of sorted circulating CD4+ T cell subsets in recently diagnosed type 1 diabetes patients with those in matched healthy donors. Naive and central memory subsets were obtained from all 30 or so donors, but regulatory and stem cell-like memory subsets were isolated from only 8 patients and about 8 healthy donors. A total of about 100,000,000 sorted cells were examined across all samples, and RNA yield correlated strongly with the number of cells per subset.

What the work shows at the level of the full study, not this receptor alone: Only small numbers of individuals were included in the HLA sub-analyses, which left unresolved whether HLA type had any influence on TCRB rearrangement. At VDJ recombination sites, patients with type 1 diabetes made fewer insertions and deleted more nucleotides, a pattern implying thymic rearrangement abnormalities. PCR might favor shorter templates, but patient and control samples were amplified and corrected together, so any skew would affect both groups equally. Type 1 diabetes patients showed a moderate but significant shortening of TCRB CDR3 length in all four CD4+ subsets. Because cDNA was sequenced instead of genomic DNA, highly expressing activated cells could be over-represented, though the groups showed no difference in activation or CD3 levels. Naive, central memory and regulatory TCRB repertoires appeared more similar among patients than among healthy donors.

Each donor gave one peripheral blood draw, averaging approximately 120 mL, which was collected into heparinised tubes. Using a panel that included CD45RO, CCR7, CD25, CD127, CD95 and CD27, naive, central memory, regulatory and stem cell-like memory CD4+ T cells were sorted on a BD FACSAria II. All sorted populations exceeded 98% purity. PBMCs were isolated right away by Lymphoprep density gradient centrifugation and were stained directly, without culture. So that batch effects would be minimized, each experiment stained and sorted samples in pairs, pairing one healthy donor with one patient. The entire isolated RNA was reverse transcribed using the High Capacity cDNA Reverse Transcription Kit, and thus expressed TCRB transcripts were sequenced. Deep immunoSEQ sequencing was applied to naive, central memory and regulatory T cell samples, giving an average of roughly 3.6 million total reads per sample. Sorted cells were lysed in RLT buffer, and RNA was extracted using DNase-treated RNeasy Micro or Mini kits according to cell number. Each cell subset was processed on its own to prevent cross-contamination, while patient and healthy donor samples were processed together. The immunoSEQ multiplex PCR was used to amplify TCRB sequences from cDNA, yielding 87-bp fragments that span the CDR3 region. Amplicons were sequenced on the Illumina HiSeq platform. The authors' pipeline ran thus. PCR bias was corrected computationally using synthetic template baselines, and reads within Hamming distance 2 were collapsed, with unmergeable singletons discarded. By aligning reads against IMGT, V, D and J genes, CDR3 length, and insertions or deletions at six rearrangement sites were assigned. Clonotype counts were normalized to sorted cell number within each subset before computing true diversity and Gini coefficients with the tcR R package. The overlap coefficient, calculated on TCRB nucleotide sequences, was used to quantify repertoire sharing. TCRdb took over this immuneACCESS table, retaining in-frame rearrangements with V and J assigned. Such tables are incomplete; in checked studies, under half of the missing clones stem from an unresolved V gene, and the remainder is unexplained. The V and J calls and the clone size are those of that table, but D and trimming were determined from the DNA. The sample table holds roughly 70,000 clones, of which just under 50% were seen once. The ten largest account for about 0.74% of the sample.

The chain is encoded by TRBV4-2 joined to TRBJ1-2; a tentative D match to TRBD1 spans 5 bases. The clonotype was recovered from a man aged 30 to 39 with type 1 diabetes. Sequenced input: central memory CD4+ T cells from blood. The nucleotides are TGTGCCAGCAGCCAAGATCTGATGACAGTCCGCTATGGCTACACCTTC. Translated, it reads CASSQDLMTVRYGYTF.